This TCR beta chain emerged from a study of blood T cell repertoires in COVID-19. Study details: Sources were T cells, B-cell-depleted T cells, or PBMCs; the material itself was cDNA or gDNA.

Original data processing: It was from reference gene primer amplification that nucleated cell counts were estimated. The repertoire was sequenced with immunoSEQ multiplex PCR; TCRdb's copy has only in-frame clones and lacks some. D and trimming come from the DNA, and the V and J calls and clone size come from that table. This table holds around 170,000 clones, approximately 86% found once. This CDR3 spans 17 amino acids. Germline-derived CDR1 and CDR2 are KGHSH and LQKENI. Trimming took 3 bases from V and 6 from J; bases not matched to a gene: 11. The chain joins TRBV18 to TRBJ2-3; TRBD2 agrees at 11 bases. Sequencing input: peripheral blood. This TCR was sampled from a man aged 50-60 years with active or convalescent COVID-19. CDR3 DNA: TGTGCCAGCTCACCGGGCGGACTAGCGGGTCCTCGGGATACGCAGTATTTT. This gives the protein CASSPGGLAGPRDTQYF.